The 14 T cell receptor beta chains listed next were all sequenced from one sample in a study of OX40 agonist ivuxolimab in advanced cancers. Some clones are missing from TCRdb's copy, which holds only in-frame ones; the method was immunoSEQ multiplex PCR. The data contain around 93,000 clones, about 83% of them seen just once; the ten biggest clones take up around 1.6%. The source was CD4+ or CD8+ T cells sorted from blood, collected in a trial of the OX40 agonist ivuxolimab. These TCRs come from an adult with an advanced solid tumor such as melanoma, head and neck, liver or kidney cancer.

The chain combines TRBV7-2 with TRBJ2-3; 9 bases agree with TRBD2. Trimming removed 3 bases from V and 0 bases from J; junction bases left unmatched: 4. Germline loops: CDR1 SGHTA, CDR2 FQGNSA. The CDR3 length is 16 residues. The CDR3 bases are TGTGCCAGCAGCTTCGCGGGGGGGGCTAGCACAGATACGCAGTATTTT. It translates to CASSFAGGASTDTQYF.

CDR3 residues: CASSLVGADSSYNEQFF. CDR3 nucleotide sequence: TGTGCCAGCAGCTTAGTAGGGGCGGATAGCTCCTACAATGAGCAGTTCTTC. The chain links TRBV7-6 to TRBJ2-1, with D possibly matching TRBD1 (5 bases). Germline CDR1 SGHVS, CDR2 FNYEAQ. V was shortened by 1 base and J by 0 bases, with 13 bases between the two germline ends. The CDR3 totals 17 residues.

This clone is classed as medium-sized. The chain recombines TRBV19 with TRBJ2-3; TRBD2 aligns across 9 bases. Germline-derived CDR1 and CDR2 are LNHDA and SQIVND (reference sequence). The J segment lost 4 bases and the V segment lost 5 bases, leaving 10 bases of the junction unmatched. This CDR3 comprises 16 residues. Here the CDR3 DNA reads TGTGCCAGTAGTCCAAAGGTAGCGGGAGTGGCAGATACGCAGTATTTT. Translated, it gives CASSPKVAGVADTQYF.

The chain couples TRBV1 to TRBJ1-3; TRBD1 is the table's D call, not checked against the DNA. TRBV1 is marked as a pseudogene. The CDR3 loop spans 24 amino acids. The CDR3 loop reads CTSSEQLRGRTAYGTGVSGNTIYF. The CDR3 nucleotides read TGCACCAGCAGCGAACAACTCCGCGGGCGAACTGCGTACGGGACAGGGGTATCTGGAAACACCATATATTTT.

The V and J genes are TRBV19 and TRBJ1-1; D is possibly TRBD1 (5 bases). CDR3 length equals 14 residues. With 1 base removed from V and 9 bases from J, the gap between germline ends came to 15 bases. The germline CDR1 and CDR2 sequences are LNHDA and SQIVND (reference sequence). The CDR3, as DNA: TGTGCCAGTAGTATAGGGGGGTTACGGATTCAAGCTTTCTTT. Amino acid sequence: CASSIGGLRIQAFF.

This clone was picked up one time. The chain joins TRBV5-1 to TRBJ2-7; D may be TRBD1 (6 bases). The CDR3 is 15 amino acids. Germline V gene sequence: CDR1 SGHRS, CDR2 YFSETQ. With 3 bases removed from V and 4 bases from J, the gap between germline ends came to 17 bases. CDR3 loop: CASSSTGQSIYEQYF. The CDR3 bases are TGCGCCAGCAGCTCTACTGGACAGTCTATTTACGAGCAGTACTTC.

The V call is TRBV5-4, the J call TRBJ2-5, with D possibly being TRBD1 (6 bases). This CDR3 region has 15 residues. Trimming removed 1 base from V and 5 bases from J, with 15 bases in between. Germline V gene data show CDR1 as SGHNT and CDR2 as YYREEE (reference sequence). CDR3 amino acids: CASSLIGGAKETQYF. CDR3 DNA sequence: TGTGCCAGCAGCTTGATTGGGGGCGCCAAGGAGACCCAGTACTTC. The complete variable domain, with remaining parts taken from reference TRBV5-4 and TRBJ2-5, reads ETGVTQSPTHLIKTRGQQVTLRCSSQSGHNTVSWYQQALGQGPQFIFQYYREEENGRGNFPPRFSGLQFPNYSSELNVNALELDDSALYLCASSLIGGAKETQYFGPGTRLLVL.

The rearrangement joins TRBV11-3 to TRBJ2-1; 7 positions match TRBD2. CDR1 SGHNT and CDR2 YENEEA come from the germline V gene. This CDR3 region has 13 residues. The V and J ends lost 5 bases and 9 bases, in that order; junction bases with no gene match: 7. DNA of the CDR3: TGTGCCAGCAGCCCCGGACTAGAAGTTGAGCAGTTCTTC. Its translation is CASSPGLEVEQFF.

The V call is TRBV27, the J call TRBJ2-5; 9 bases align to TRBD2. The trim removed 3 bases at V and 4 bases at J, leaving 9 bases unmatched. The CDR3 is 16 amino acids. The germline CDR1 and CDR2 sequences are MNHEY and SMNVEV (reference sequence). The CDR3 DNA sequence: TGTGCCAGCAGTTTTGGGTCTAGCGGGGCGGTAGAGACCCAGTACTTC. Protein: CASSFGSSGAVETQYF.

This clone was seen a few times. The chain joins TRBV7-9 to TRBJ2-5; D uncertain. The CDR3 runs to 14 residues. Trimming took off 7 bases at V and 0 bases at J, with 12 bases between the two ends. The germline CDR1 and CDR2 sequences are SEHNR and FQNEAQ (reference sequence). CDR3 coding DNA: TGTGCCAGCAACCTAGATAGCTACCAAGAGACCCAGTACTTC. It codes for CASNLDSYQETQYF.

The V call is TRBV5-1, the J call TRBJ2-2, with 7 bases aligning to TRBD1. CDR3 length: 16 residues. Per the germline V gene, CDR1 is SGHRS and CDR2 is YFSETQ. After removal of 4 bases from V and 5 bases from J, the junction contained 11 bases not matched to a gene. DNA for the CDR3: TGCGCCAGCAGCATGAACTACAGGGGACAAACCGGGGAGCTGTTTTTT. Protein product: CASSMNYRGQTGELFF.

The rearrangement joins TRBV5-1 to TRBJ2-1, with D possibly TRBD1 on 6 matching bases. Looked up from germline, CDR1 is SGHRS and CDR2 is YFSETQ. Trimming stripped 6 bases from V and 5 bases from J, with 15 bases between. This CDR3 spans 14 amino acids. The CDR3 DNA reads TGCGCCAGCATTTCTCACAGGGAAAACAATGAGCAGTTCTTC. Protein sequence: CASISHRENNEQFF. The entire variable domain, with the rest obtained from reference TRBV5-1 and TRBJ2-1, is as follows: KAGVTQTPRYLIKTRGQQVTLSCSPISGHRSVSWYQQTPGQGLQFLFEYFSETQRNKGNFPGRFSGRQFSNSRSEMNVSTLELGDSALYLCASISHRENNEQFFGPGTRLTVL.

This chain uses TRBV5-1 with TRBJ2-5; D is uncertain. The V end lost 6 bases, the J end lost 1 base, and 10 bases lay between the germline ends. CDR3 length equals 13 residues. Per germline, CDR1 SGHRS and CDR2 YFSETQ. Written as DNA, the CDR3 is TGCGCCAGCAAGTTGGCAGCCCAAGAGACCCAGTACTTC. Its translation: CASKLAAQETQYF.

This chain links TRBV18 with TRBJ2-3; D unresolved. Deletions cut 2 bases from V and 1 base from J, with 4 bases between. Germline lookup yields CDR1 KGHSH and CDR2 LQKENI. The CDR3 sequence is 13 residues long. The DNA of the CDR3 is TGTGCCAGCTCACCAAGGGGCACAGATACGCAGTATTTT. Translation: CASSPRGTDTQYF. Full variable domain (rest looked up from reference TRBV18 and TRBJ2-3): NAGVMQNPRHLVRRRGQEARLRCSPMKGHSHVYWYRQLPEEGLKFMVYLQKENIIDESGMPKERFSAEFPKEGPSILRIQQVVRGDSAAYFCASSPRGTDTQYFGPGTRLTVL.